This paragraph reports one T cell receptor beta chain. It lacks a known antigen. This CDR3 fails to terminate in the conserved phenylalanine or tryptophan, so it likely reflects a read error. Receptors were amplified or captured by multiplex PCR. TCRdb lists the instrument as Illumina HiSeq 2500. TCRbeta libraries were built by three rounds of nested PCR using primers (Table S4), following protocols modified from ARM-PCR. Before sequencing, PCR products of 200-500 bp were excised from the gel and purified with the QIAquick gel extraction kit. As for the authors' bioinformatics: Reads were cleaned using Trimmomatic, were merged into complete CDR3 sequences using FLASH, and were assigned to V(D)J germline segments using MiTCR. VDJtools was used to compute clonal diversity as the inverse Simpson's index. In-frame sequences without a premature stop codon were defined as productive reads. The raw public data were reprocessed by TCRdb itself: fastp quality trimming at Q25, MiXCR clonotype calling, in-frame beta chains only. Every entry covers one CDR3 protein and lists the most common genes and DNA from its rows. These V and J calls derive from TCRdb rather than the authors' analysis. The sample table holds about 200,000 distinct CDR3 sequences, of which around 71% were seen once. Of the sample, less than 25% is held by the ten largest clones.

The data were taken from a study of tumor and adjacent non-tumor tissue in lung cancer (dated by TCRdb to the late 2010s). For the wider study: The cohort included around eleven adenocarcinoma, a couple of squamous cell carcinoma and 1 small cell lung cancer patients. Ages among the 15 or so patients ranged from roughly 31 to 76 years, there were around ten men and 5 women, and disease was at TNM stage I to III. A total of roughly 120,000,000 productive TCRbeta reads were generated by sequencing, corresponding to an average of about 4.17 million reads per sample. The study compared bulk TCRbeta repertoires between lung tumor tissue and matched distant non-tumor lung tissue from over twelve lung cancer patients. Over 25 paired specimens, one tumor and one normal lung sample per patient, were profiled by TCRbeta CDR3 sequencing.

The V and J ends are trimmed by 7 bases and 2 bases, leaving 12 bases between them. The CDR3 extends over 14 residues, inclusive of both ends. Of the read, only the CDR3 DNA is kept; its 42 bases are in frame from base 1. Beyond this particular receptor, the publication reports: Tumor tissue showed significantly higher TCR diversity (inverse Simpson) than normal lung tissue, at 431.37 vs 166.20 (P = 0.0075, Mann-Whitney U test). The top 100 clones accounted for a significantly larger cumulative portion of the repertoire in normal lung than in tumor tissue. Peripheral blood was not sequenced, so blood TCRbeta repertoires in these lung cancer patients were not examined. The methods do not name the sequencing platform or mention unique molecular identifiers. With only roughly 14 patients in the cohort, the authors noted that larger samples and more detailed clinical data are needed. TCR diversity was significantly higher in younger patients, and greater tumor TCR diversity was associated with shorter overall survival and shorter disease-free survival.

Bulk unsorted tissue served as the source for RNA extraction, and RNA quality was assessed using a NanoDrop ND-1000 and an Agilent 2100. Newly diagnosed lung cancer patients without prior chemotherapy who had been admitted for thoracic surgery in China between August and November 2014 were enrolled as donors. Anyone who had undergone radiotherapy or chemotherapy before, or who had another cancer at the same time, was left out of the study. Pieces of surgical tissue measuring roughly 1-2 cm3 were kept in RNAlater solution and stored at -80 degrees C until use. The specimen sequenced was lung tumor tissue. This chain is built from TRBV12-3 or TRBV12-4 and TRBJ1-5; too little of a D gene remains to name it. The clonotype originates from a man between 60 and 70 years old with non-small cell lung cancer. For the CDR3, the sequence is CASTASWGNQPQHL. The nucleotide sequence is TGTGCCAGCACGGCCTCATGGGGCAATCAGCCCCAGCATTTA.